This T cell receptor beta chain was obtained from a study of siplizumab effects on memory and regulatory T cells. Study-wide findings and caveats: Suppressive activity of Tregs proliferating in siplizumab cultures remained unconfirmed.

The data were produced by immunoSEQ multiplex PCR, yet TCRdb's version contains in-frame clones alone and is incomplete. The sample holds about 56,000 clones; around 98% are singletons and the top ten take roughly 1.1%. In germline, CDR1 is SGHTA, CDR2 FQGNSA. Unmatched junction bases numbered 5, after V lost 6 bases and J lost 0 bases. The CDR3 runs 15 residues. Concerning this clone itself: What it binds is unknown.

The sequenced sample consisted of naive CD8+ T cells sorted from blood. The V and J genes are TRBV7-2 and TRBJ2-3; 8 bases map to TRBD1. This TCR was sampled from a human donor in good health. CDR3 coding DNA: TGTGCCAGCAGTCCGGACAGGGAGAGCACAGATACGCAGTATTTT. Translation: CASSPDRESTDTQYF.